The 20 T cell receptor beta chains reported below all come from one sample, sequenced in a study of T cell responses to AZD1222 COVID-19 vaccine. Sequencing used immunoSEQ multiplex PCR; TCRdb keeps in-frame clones, though not all of them. The sample records more than 100,000 clones, around 94% being singletons. This material consisted of peripheral blood, taken on day 0 of AZD1222 vaccination. Receptor source: an adult in good health.

The chain uses TRBV12-3 or TRBV12-4 and TRBJ2-1, with D unclear. Trimming removed 6 bases at V and 7 bases at J, with 13 bases between. The CDR3 totals 13 residues. The CDR3 nucleotides are TGTGCCAGCAGCCCCCAGATTGGGAATGAGCAGTTCTTC. Protein product: CASSPQIGNEQFF.

The chain links TRBV6-5 to TRBJ1-4; no firm D call. CDR3 size: 15 residues. Trimming removed 0 bases at V and 5 bases at J, with 10 bases between. Germline V CDR1 and CDR2: MNHEY, SVGAGI. The CDR3 sequence is CASSYSASPNEKLFF. In nucleotides, the CDR3 is TGTGCCAGCAGTTACTCAGCCAGCCCCAATGAAAAACTGTTTTTT.

This clone was seen only a few times. The chain combines TRBV6-6 with TRBJ1-5; a possible D gene is TRBD1 (6 bases). Germline CDR1 reads MNHNY; CDR2 reads SVGAGI (reference sequence). Trimming pared 4 bases from V and 3 bases from J, leaving 13 bases between. This CDR3 spans 15 amino acids. CDR3 sequence (DNA): TGTGCCAGCAGTTCTCAGGGGCACCTCAATCAGCCCCAGCATTTT. Protein sequence: CASSSQGHLNQPQHF.

V usage is TRBV20-1 and J usage is TRBJ2-1; no definite D call. CDR3 length: 11 residues. The V end was cut by 5 bases, the J end by 3 bases, with 5 bases between. The germline gives CDR1 DFQATT, CDR2 SNEGSKA (reference sequence). As DNA, the CDR3 is TGCAGTGCTCCGCTCTACAATGAGCAGTTCTTC. Amino acids: CSAPLYNEQFF.

The chain joins TRBV10-3 to TRBJ1-5; 8 positions match TRBD1. Trimming took 5 bases from V and 3 from J; bases not matched to a gene: 6. CDR3 size: 15 residues. Per germline, CDR1 ENHRY and CDR2 SYGVKD. The CDR3 is CAISITGGNNQPQHF. The CDR3 nucleotides read TGTGCCATCAGTATTACAGGGGGGAACAATCAGCCCCAGCATTTT.

The V call is TRBV5-6, the J call TRBJ2-3; 7 nucleotides match TRBD2. Germline CDR1 reads SGHDT; CDR2 reads YYEEEE. This CDR3 region has 14 residues. The V and J ends lost 2 bases and 6 bases, in that order; junction bases with no gene match: 6. CDR3 coding DNA: TGTGCCAGCAGCTTCGGGAGGTCTCAGGATACGCAGTATTTT. It specifies CASSFGRSQDTQYF.

The rearrangement joins TRBV12-3 or TRBV12-4 to TRBJ1-2; no firm D call. With 6 bases removed from V and 7 bases from J, the gap between germline ends came to 9 bases. The CDR3 consists of 11 residues. CDR3 sequence: CASSTLAGYTF. CDR3 nucleotide sequence: TGTGCCAGCAGCACACTGGCTGGCTACACCTTC.

This clone occurred once. The chain recombines TRBV6-2 or TRBV6-3 with TRBJ2-5; 9 nucleotides align to TRBD2. With 5 bases clipped from V and 4 bases from J, the junction kept 17 bases outside the gene matches. Germline CDR1 reads MNHEY; CDR2 reads SVGEGT. There are 18 residues in the CDR3. The CDR3 DNA reads TGTGCCAGCAGTCCGGGAAGCTCGGGGCTAGCGGGATTAGAGACCCAGTACTTC. The encoded protein is CASSPGSSGLAGLETQYF.

CDR3 in amino acids: CASSEGGDPGELFF. The CDR3 DNA follows: TGTGCCAGCAGTGAAGGGGGGGACCCCGGGGAGCTGTTTTTT. The chain employs TRBV2 and TRBJ2-2; perhaps TRBD2 as D (6 bases). With 1 base removed from V and 6 bases from J, the gap between germline ends came to 9 bases. Germline-derived CDR1 and CDR2 are SNHLY and FYNNEI. The CDR3 sequence is 14 residues long.

The rearrangement links TRBV7-2 to TRBJ2-5; 8 bases line up with TRBD1. Unmatched junction bases numbered 6, after V lost 5 bases and J lost 1 base. Germline V gene sequence: CDR1 SGHTA, CDR2 FQGNSA. The CDR3 loop spans 15 amino acids. The CDR3 here is CASSPRTGIQETQYF. CDR3 nucleotides: TGTGCCAGCAGCCCCCGGACAGGGATCCAAGAGACCCAGTACTTC.

The rearrangement uses TRBV10-3 and TRBJ2-7; D is unresolved. The CDR3 length is 12 residues. From germline, CDR1 is ENHRY and CDR2 SYGVKD. V lost 3 bases to trimming and J lost 3 bases, with 6 bases between them. CDR3 bases: TGTGCCATCAGTGAAGACATCTACGAGCAGTACTTC. It codes for CAISEDIYEQYF.

This clone has just a few counts. The genes are TRBV2 and TRBJ1-2; 8 bases are a match to TRBD1. The germline gives CDR1 SNHLY, CDR2 FYNNEI. The CDR3 extends over 16 amino acids. The junction had 12 bases not matched to a gene; V was cut back by 6 bases and J by 3 bases. The CDR3 coding sequence is TGTGCCAGCAGGACCTCTACGGGACAGGAGGACTATGGCTACACCTTC. Protein product: CASRTSTGQEDYGYTF.

This clone is a singleton in its sample. CDR3 loop: CASSPRGGNSPLHF. The DNA for the CDR3 is TGTGCCAGCAGCCCACGGGGGGGAAATTCACCCCTCCACTTT. This chain uses TRBV7-3 with TRBJ1-6, with D possibly being TRBD1 (5 bases). The germline V gene has CDR1 SGHTA and CDR2 FQGTGA. Deletions cut 5 bases from V and 7 bases from J, with 12 bases between. This CDR3 region has 14 residues.

The count of this clone is one. The V gene is TRBV7-8, the J gene TRBJ2-7, with 10 positions matching TRBD1. Germline V CDR1 and CDR2: SGHVS, FQNEAQ. The CDR3 spans 16 residues. With V trimmed by 0 bases and J by 0 bases, 2 bases remained unmatched. CDR3 residues: CASSLARTGGSYEQYV. The CDR3 coding sequence is TGTGCCAGCAGCTTAGCCCGGACAGGGGGCTCCTACGAGCAGTACGTC.

This rearrangement joins TRBV18 to TRBJ2-7; 8 positions match TRBD1. The CDR3 runs to 16 residues. Trimming took 2 bases from V and 2 from J; bases not matched to a gene: 8. Germline V CDR1 and CDR2: KGHSH, LQKENI. Written as DNA, the CDR3 is TGTGCCAGCTCACCATTTGGGACAGGAAATACCTACGAGCAGTACTTC. Protein product: CASSPFGTGNTYEQYF.

The chain is built from TRBV10-3 and TRBJ2-7; D is possibly TRBD2 (6 bases). V gave up 6 bases and J gave up 7 bases, with 16 bases separating them. This CDR3 comprises 13 residues. In germline, CDR1 is ENHRY, CDR2 SYGVKD. CDR3 protein: CAIRDRIGGEQYV. CDR3 DNA: TGTGCCATCAGGGACCGCATTGGGGGGGAGCAGTACGTC.

The chain combines TRBV6-5 with TRBJ1-4; possibly TRBD1 for D (5 bases). The CDR3 length is 14 residues. Between the trimmed V and J ends, which lost 8 bases and 7 bases, there was a span of 17 bases. CDR1 and CDR2 from the germline V gene are MNHEY and SVGAGI. CDR3 region: CASGARGNPEKLFF. The CDR3 DNA is TGTGCCAGCGGAGCTCGGGGGAACCCTGAAAAACTGTTTTTT.

The chain couples TRBV12-3 or TRBV12-4 to TRBJ1-5; a possible D gene is TRBD1 (5 bases). The CDR3 loop spans 13 amino acids. The V end lost 4 bases, the J end lost 9 bases, and 13 bases lay between the germline ends. CDR3 nucleotide sequence: TGTGCCAGCAGTTCCCGAGAGGGGTGGCCCCAGCATTTT. This gives the protein CASSSREGWPQHF.

This sequence joins TRBV9 and TRBJ1-1; maybe TRBD1 (5 bases). The V gene lost 0 bases and the J gene lost 0 bases, with 6 bases spanning the gap. CDR1 is SGDLS and CDR2 is YYNGEE in the germline V gene. The CDR3 consists of 14 residues. The CDR3 coding sequence is TGTGCCAGCAGCGTAGAACAGGTGAACACTGAAGCTTTCTTT. Translation gives CASSVEQVNTEAFF.

This clone was seen once. CDR3 DNA sequence: TGTGCCAGCAGCCCTATAGAGGGATCTACCGGGGAGCTGTTTTTT. It is translated as CASSPIEGSTGELFF. The chain is built from TRBV27 and TRBJ2-2; TRBD2 might be the D (5 bases). The germline V gene encodes CDR1 MNHEY and CDR2 SMNVEV (reference sequence). V was clipped by 6 bases and J by 5 bases, with 16 bases between them. There are 15 residues in the CDR3.